A selection of T cell receptor beta chains follows, all from one sample in a study of beta chain features in type 1 diabetes. Method: immunoSEQ multiplex PCR; TCRdb's copy keeps in-frame clones and lacks some. The repertoire holds 200,000 to 250,000 clones, with more than 15% as singletons. The specimen sequenced was naive CD4+ T cells from blood. Receptor source: a man under 40 with type 1 diabetes. Both conserved end residues are part of each CDR3. The order of the fields is J gene, D gene, clone size, V gene, CDR3 protein, CDR3 DNA. The D gene is left open where the match is weak. The size of a clone is reported for some rows only, either as once, few or many, or as a class for expanded clones.

J gene: TRBJ1-3; D gene: -; clone size: few; V gene: TRBV25-1; CDR3 protein: CASSELSAGRLSGNTIYF; CDR3 DNA: TGTGCCAGCAGTGAACTGTCGGCAGGGAGACTCTCTGGAAACACCATATATTTT
J gene: TRBJ2-7; D gene: -; clone size: -; V gene: TRBV6-1; CDR3 protein: CASSAMVSPTYEQYF; CDR3 DNA: TGTGCCAGCAGTGCGATGGTCTCCCCGACCTACGAGCAGTACTTC
J gene: TRBJ2-3; D gene: -; clone size: few; V gene: TRBV5-1; CDR3 protein: CASSLESRAEDTQYF; CDR3 DNA: TGCGCCAGCAGCTTGGAAAGCAGGGCCGAAGATACGCAGTATTTT
J gene: TRBJ2-7; D gene: -; clone size: few; V gene: TRBV18; CDR3 protein: CASSPGWELAYEQYF; CDR3 DNA: TGTGCCAGCTCACCCGGCTGGGAATTAGCCTACGAGCAGTACTTC
J gene: TRBJ2-7; D gene: -; clone size: -; V gene: TRBV29-1; CDR3 protein: CSVEIGSGAKQYF; CDR3 DNA: TGCAGCGTTGAAATCGGGTCAGGGGCAAAGCAGTACTTC
J gene: TRBJ1-4; D gene: -; clone size: few; V gene: TRBV7-9; CDR3 protein: CASSPYGEDEKLFF; CDR3 DNA: TGTGCCAGCAGCCCCTACGGGGAGGATGAAAAACTGTTTTTT
J gene: TRBJ2-3; D gene: TRBD1; clone size: few; V gene: TRBV10-3; CDR3 protein: CAISPGQGTDTQYF; CDR3 DNA: TGTGCCATCAGCCCTGGACAGGGCACAGATACGCAGTATTTT
J gene: TRBJ1-2; D gene: -; clone size: -; V gene: TRBV18; CDR3 protein: CASSPQGRNYGYTF; CDR3 DNA: TGTGCCAGCTCACCACAGGGGCGAAACTATGGCTACACCTTC
J gene: TRBJ2-7; D gene: -; clone size: few; V gene: TRBV18; CDR3 protein: CASSQGMGEQYF; CDR3 DNA: TGTGCCAGCTCACAGGGTATGGGCGAGCAGTACTTC
J gene: TRBJ1-5; D gene: -; clone size: -; V gene: TRBV30; CDR3 protein: CAWSTTGIGNQPQHF; CDR3 DNA: TGTGCCTGGAGTACGACAGGTATTGGCAATCAGCCCCAGCATTTT
J gene: TRBJ2-7; D gene: -; clone size: few; V gene: TRBV4-1; CDR3 protein: CASSVQGSGITRYEQYF; CDR3 DNA: TGCGCCAGCAGCGTCCAGGGGAGCGGGATTACCCGCTACGAGCAGTACTTC
J gene: TRBJ1-1; D gene: -; clone size: -; V gene: TRBV20-1; CDR3 protein: CSAPGQTEAFF; CDR3 DNA: TGCAGTGCTCCTGGACAGACTGAAGCTTTCTTT
J gene: TRBJ2-3; D gene: -; clone size: few; V gene: TRBV25-1; CDR3 protein: CASSESGSNTDTQYF; CDR3 DNA: TGTGCCAGCAGTGAATCCGGGTCAAACACAGATACGCAGTATTTT
J gene: TRBJ2-7; D gene: -; clone size: few; V gene: TRBV29-1; CDR3 protein: CSVGLHGNSYEQYF; CDR3 DNA: TGCAGCGTTGGTCTCCACGGGAACTCCTACGAGCAGTACTTC
J gene: TRBJ2-1; D gene: -; clone size: -; V gene: TRBV28; CDR3 protein: CASSLVEVEQFF; CDR3 DNA: TGTGCCAGCAGTTTGGTCGAAGTTGAGCAGTTCTTC
J gene: TRBJ2-3; D gene: -; clone size: -; V gene: TRBV9; CDR3 protein: CASSVISESTDTQYF; CDR3 DNA: TGTGCCAGCAGCGTAATTAGCGAGAGCACAGATACGCAGTATTTT
J gene: TRBJ2-1; D gene: TRBD2; clone size: few; V gene: TRBV28; CDR3 protein: CASRYWTSGRNEQFF; CDR3 DNA: TGTGCCAGCAGGTATTGGACTAGCGGTAGAAATGAGCAGTTCTTC
J gene: TRBJ2-3; D gene: -; clone size: few; V gene: TRBV10-3; CDR3 protein: CAITKGGGDTQYF; CDR3 DNA: TGTGCCATCACCAAAGGAGGAGGGGATACGCAGTATTTT
J gene: TRBJ2-1; D gene: TRBD1; clone size: few; V gene: TRBV7-9; CDR3 protein: CASSPGQVEFF; CDR3 DNA: TGTGCCAGCAGTCCCGGACAGGTGGAGTTCTTC
J gene: TRBJ2-7; D gene: -; clone size: -; V gene: TRBV28; CDR3 protein: CASNPSGTFYEQYF; CDR3 DNA: TGTGCCAGCAATCCCTCAGGGACGTTCTACGAGCAGTACTTC
J gene: TRBJ2-5; D gene: -; clone size: few; V gene: TRBV29-1; CDR3 protein: CSGAVQLYIQETQYF; CDR3 DNA: TGCAGCGGGGCGGTTCAATTATACATCCAAGAGACCCAGTACTTC
J gene: TRBJ2-6; D gene: -; clone size: -; V gene: TRBV5-6; CDR3 protein: CASSLVGKNSGANVLTF; CDR3 DNA: TGTGCCAGCAGCTTGGTAGGGAAGAACTCTGGGGCCAACGTCCTGACTTTC
J gene: TRBJ2-1; D gene: -; clone size: -; V gene: TRBV10-3; CDR3 protein: CAISVRENEQFF; CDR3 DNA: TGTGCCATCAGTGTCCGGGAGAATGAGCAGTTCTTC
J gene: TRBJ2-5; D gene: -; clone size: -; V gene: TRBV25-1; CDR3 protein: CASSVLETQYF; CDR3 DNA: TGTGCCAGCAGTGTATTAGAGACCCAGTACTTC
J gene: TRBJ2-7; D gene: -; clone size: few; V gene: TRBV25-1; CDR3 protein: CASSILGYEQYF; CDR3 DNA: TGTGCCAGCAGTATTCTGGGGTACGAGCAGTACTTC
J gene: TRBJ2-7; D gene: -; clone size: few; V gene: TRBV11-2; CDR3 protein: CASSLSTGLNYEQYF; CDR3 DNA: TGTGCCAGCAGCCTAAGCACCGGGCTAAACTACGAGCAGTACTTC
J gene: TRBJ2-7; D gene: -; clone size: few; V gene: TRBV7-9; CDR3 protein: CASSLTRQSSYEQYF; CDR3 DNA: TGTGCCAGCAGCCTAACCCGACAGAGCTCCTACGAGCAGTACTTC
J gene: TRBJ2-4; D gene: TRBD2; clone size: few; V gene: TRBV11-1; CDR3 protein: CASRSSGSGKNIQYF; CDR3 DNA: TGTGCCAGCAGATCTAGCGGGAGCGGCAAAAACATTCAGTACTTC
J gene: TRBJ2-5; D gene: TRBD2; clone size: -; V gene: TRBV7-9; CDR3 protein: CASSSERREGKETQYF; CDR3 DNA: TGTGCCAGCAGCTCCGAGCGGCGGGAGGGCAAAGAGACCCAGTACTTC
J gene: TRBJ2-5; D gene: -; clone size: few; V gene: TRBV7-2; CDR3 protein: CASSLARVQETQYF; CDR3 DNA: TGTGCCAGCAGCTTAGCGCGGGTACAAGAGACCCAGTACTTC
J gene: TRBJ2-3; D gene: TRBD2; clone size: -; V gene: TRBV28; CDR3 protein: CASSLAASGTTDTQYF; CDR3 DNA: TGTGCCAGCAGTTTAGCCGCTAGCGGGACTACAGATACGCAGTATTTT
J gene: TRBJ2-1; D gene: TRBD1; clone size: -; V gene: TRBV10-3; CDR3 protein: CAISEGQGSYNEQFF; CDR3 DNA: TGTGCCATCAGTGAGGGACAGGGCTCCTACAATGAGCAGTTCTTC
J gene: TRBJ2-2; D gene: -; clone size: -; V gene: TRBV5-1; CDR3 protein: CASSLVGQPGELFF; CDR3 DNA: TGCGCCAGCAGCTTGGTAGGACAGCCCGGGGAGCTGTTTTTT
J gene: TRBJ2-5; D gene: -; clone size: few; V gene: TRBV20-1; CDR3 protein: CSAQRETQYF; CDR3 DNA: TGCAGTGCCCAGAGAGAGACCCAGTACTTC
J gene: TRBJ2-3; D gene: -; clone size: -; V gene: TRBV9; CDR3 protein: CASSVSSGRTDTQYF; CDR3 DNA: TGTGCCAGCAGCGTTTCGAGCGGTCGCACAGATACGCAGTATTTT
J gene: TRBJ1-1; D gene: TRBD1; clone size: -; V gene: TRBV28; CDR3 protein: CAARDRGAYTEAFF; CDR3 DNA: TGTGCCGCCCGGGACAGGGGGGCATACACTGAAGCTTTCTTT